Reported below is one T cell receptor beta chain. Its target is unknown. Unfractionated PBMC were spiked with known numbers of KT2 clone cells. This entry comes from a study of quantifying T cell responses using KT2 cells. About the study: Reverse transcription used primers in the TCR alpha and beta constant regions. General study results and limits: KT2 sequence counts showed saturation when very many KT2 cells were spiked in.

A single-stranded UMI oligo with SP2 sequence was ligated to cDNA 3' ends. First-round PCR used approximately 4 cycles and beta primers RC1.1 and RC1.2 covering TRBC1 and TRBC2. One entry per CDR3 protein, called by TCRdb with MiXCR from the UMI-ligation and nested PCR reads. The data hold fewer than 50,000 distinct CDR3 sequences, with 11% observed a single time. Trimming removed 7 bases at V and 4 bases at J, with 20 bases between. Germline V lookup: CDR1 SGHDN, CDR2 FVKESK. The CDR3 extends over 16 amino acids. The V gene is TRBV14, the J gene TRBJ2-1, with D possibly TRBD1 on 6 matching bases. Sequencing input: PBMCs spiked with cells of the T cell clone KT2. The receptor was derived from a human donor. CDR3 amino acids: CASTTRGGVGYNEQFF. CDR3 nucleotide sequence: TGTGCCAGCACTACTAGAGGGGGAGTGGGTTACAATGAGCAGTTCTTC.